This record concerns one TCR beta chain sequence. Per the germline V gene, CDR1 is SGHTA and CDR2 is FQGNSA. Trimming cost V 3 bases and J 6 bases; bases outside gene matches: 11. The CDR3 length is 16 residues. The data derive from a study of blood T cell repertoires in COVID-19. The overall study: The study drew acute and convalescent COVID-19 samples from the United States, Italy and Spain. From T cells, B-cell-depleted T cells, or PBMCs came the material, which was cDNA or gDNA.

As originally analysed: For nucleated cells, counts were estimated from reference gene primer amplification. Libraries were prepared by immunoSEQ multiplex PCR; TCRdb keeps only in-frame clonotypes and omits some of them. That table is the source of V, J and clone size, and D and trimming were worked out from the DNA. This table has more than 95,000 clones, just over 90% appearing once. This TCR derives from a human donor with active COVID-19. The donor label of this sample is uncertain. The chain employs TRBV7-2 and TRBJ2-7; 10 bases map to TRBD1. The specimen sequenced was peripheral blood. The CDR3 nucleotides are TGTGCCAGCAGCTTGGGGACAGGGGTGGACTCCGGCGAGCAGTACTTC. This translates into CASSLGTGVDSGEQYF.